Detailed here is one T cell receptor beta chain. What it binds is unknown. These data originate in a study of T cells in localized non-small cell lung cancer. Study findings and constraints: For the top 100 tumor clones, a median about 60 also appeared in adjacent lung. Overall survival was longer when the density of T cells in the blood was higher. Measurement of T cell clonality placed uninvolved adjacent lung highest, above the level in tumor. Heterogeneity stays possible, as sequencing covered only one tumor region.

CDR1 is MNHNY, CDR2 SVGAGI, per germline (reference sequence). Trimming cost V 6 bases and J 3 bases, with 6 bases left between them. This CDR3 contains 11 residues. Sequencing was performed with immunoSEQ multiplex PCR; in TCRdb, only in-frame clones are kept and a portion is missing. The sample carries approximately 150,000 clones, about 89% recorded once. The V and J genes are TRBV6-6 and TRBJ2-7, with D hard to call. The sequenced sample was peripheral blood, obtained before any cancer treatment. The clonotype was recovered from a female donor aged 60 or older with stage I lung adenocarcinoma. CDR3 nucleotide sequence: TGTGCCAGCAGCAACGGCTACGAGCAGTACTTC. This gives the protein CASSNGYEQYF.